This T cell receptor beta chain was retrieved from a study of graft-versus-host responses after intestinal transplantation. Study context: Those transplanted obtained multivisceral, liver-intestinal, or isolated intestinal grafts. Tacrolimus and steroids were given for around three years to all recipients after anti-thymocyte globulin induction.

As regards this clone: What it binds is unknown.

Overall study findings and caveats: Detection of GvH clones occurred in recipient marrow, and some had their first appearance in ileum or blood. Early after transplant, HvG declines were associated with peak levels of circulating GvH clones.

This table comes from immunoSEQ multiplex PCR, and its TCRdb copy is limited to in-frame clones, with some not included. The data hold fewer than 11,000 clones, with 80% to 95% observed a single time. Germline lookup yields CDR1 MNHEY and CDR2 SVGAGI. The CDR3 loop spans 15 amino acids. The junction had 15 bases not matched to a gene; V was cut back by 6 bases and J by 8 bases. This sequence joins TRBV6-5 and TRBJ1-2, with 7 positions matching TRBD1. This specimen was PBMCs, taken around 43 days after intestinal transplantation. This clonotype was obtained from a human patient who received an intestinal transplant, so some T cells may come from the graft donor. CDR3 DNA sequence: TGTGCCAGCAGCCCTGTCGACAGGGTGGATTGGGGCTACACCTTC. This encodes CASSPVDRVDWGYTF.